The clone carrying this T cell receptor (beta chain) was observed a handful of times. Via MiXCR, TCRdb re-called the 5' RACE reads, giving one row per CDR3 protein. The table includes roughly 350,000 distinct CDR3 sequences, 9% to 10% detected once. The source of the sample is a study of identical twins. There are 16 residues in the CDR3. CDR1 is SGHVS, CDR2 FQNEAQ, per germline. Trimming at V came to 4 bases and at J to 2 bases, leaving 4 bases not matched to a gene. The sequenced sample consisted of naive T cells sorted from blood. The chain recombines TRBV7-8 with TRBJ2-3; 12 nucleotides line up with TRBD2. The clonotype comes from a woman in her 50s in good health. The CDR3 loop is CASSSGTSGYTDTQYF. The CDR3 coding sequence is TGTGCCAGCAGCTCCGGGACTAGCGGGTACACAGATACGCAGTATTTT.